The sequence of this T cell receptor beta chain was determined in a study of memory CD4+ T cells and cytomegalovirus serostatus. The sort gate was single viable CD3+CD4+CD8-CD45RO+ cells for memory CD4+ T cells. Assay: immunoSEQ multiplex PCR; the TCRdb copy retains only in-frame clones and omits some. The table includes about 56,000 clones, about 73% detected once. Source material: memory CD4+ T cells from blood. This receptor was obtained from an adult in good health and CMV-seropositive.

The CDR3 region is CASSQDWGMNTEAFF. In DNA, the CDR3 is TGCGCCAGCAGCCAAGATTGGGGTATGAACACTGAAGCTTTCTTT. This chain links TRBV4-3 with TRBJ1-1; D call uncertain. Deletions cut 0 bases from V and 0 bases from J, with 8 bases between. This CDR3 is 15 amino acids long. Germline CDR1 reads LGHNA; CDR2 reads YSLEER.